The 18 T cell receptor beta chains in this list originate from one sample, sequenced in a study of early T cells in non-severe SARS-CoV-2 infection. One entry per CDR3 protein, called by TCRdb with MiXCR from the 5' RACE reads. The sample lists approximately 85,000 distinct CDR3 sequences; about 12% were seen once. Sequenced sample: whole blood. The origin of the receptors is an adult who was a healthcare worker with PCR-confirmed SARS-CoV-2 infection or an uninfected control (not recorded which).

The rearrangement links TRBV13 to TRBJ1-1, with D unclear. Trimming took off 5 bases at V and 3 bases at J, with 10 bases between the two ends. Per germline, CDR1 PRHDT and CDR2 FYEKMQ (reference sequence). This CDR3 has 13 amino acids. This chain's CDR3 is CASSPYAYTEAFF. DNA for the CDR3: TGTGCCAGCAGCCCCTACGCGTACACTGAAGCTTTCTTT.

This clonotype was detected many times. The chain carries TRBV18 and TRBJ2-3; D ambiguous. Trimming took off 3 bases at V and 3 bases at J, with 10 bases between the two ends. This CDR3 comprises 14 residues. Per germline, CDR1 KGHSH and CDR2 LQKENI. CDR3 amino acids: CASSPRPGTDTQYF. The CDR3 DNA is TGTGCCAGCTCACCGCGACCCGGGACAGATACGCAGTATTTT.

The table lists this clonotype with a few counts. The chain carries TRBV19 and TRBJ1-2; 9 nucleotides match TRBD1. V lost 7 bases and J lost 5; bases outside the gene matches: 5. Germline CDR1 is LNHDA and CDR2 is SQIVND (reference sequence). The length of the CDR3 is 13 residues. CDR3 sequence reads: CASTPGQGYGYTF. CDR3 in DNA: TGTGCCAGTACCCCTGGACAGGGGTATGGCTACACCTTC.

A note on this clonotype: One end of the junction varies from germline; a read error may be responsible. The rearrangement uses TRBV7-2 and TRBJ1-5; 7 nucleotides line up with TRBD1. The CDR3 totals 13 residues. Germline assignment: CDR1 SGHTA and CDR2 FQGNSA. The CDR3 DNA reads TGTGCCAGCAGCTTACAGGGGGATCAGCCCCTGCATTTT. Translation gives CASSLQGDQPLHF. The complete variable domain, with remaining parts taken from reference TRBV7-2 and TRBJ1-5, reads GAGVSQSPSNKVTEKGKDVELRCDPISGHTALYWYRQSLGQGLEFLIYFQGNSAPDKSGLPSDRFSAERTGGSVSTLTIQRTQQEDSAVYLCASSLQGDQPLHFGDGTRLSIL.

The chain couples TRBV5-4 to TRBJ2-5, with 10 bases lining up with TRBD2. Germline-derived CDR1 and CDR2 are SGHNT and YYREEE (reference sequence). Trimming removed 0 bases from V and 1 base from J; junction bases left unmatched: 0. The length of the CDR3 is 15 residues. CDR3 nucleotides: TGTGCCAGCAGCTTGGCTAGCGGGAGCCAAGAGACCCAGTACTTC. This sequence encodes CASSLASGSQETQYF. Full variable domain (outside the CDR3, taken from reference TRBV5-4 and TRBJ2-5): ETGVTQSPTHLIKTRGQQVTLRCSSQSGHNTVSWYQQALGQGPQFIFQYYREEENGRGNFPPRFSGLQFPNYSSELNVNALELDDSALYLCASSLASGSQETQYFGPGTRLLVL.

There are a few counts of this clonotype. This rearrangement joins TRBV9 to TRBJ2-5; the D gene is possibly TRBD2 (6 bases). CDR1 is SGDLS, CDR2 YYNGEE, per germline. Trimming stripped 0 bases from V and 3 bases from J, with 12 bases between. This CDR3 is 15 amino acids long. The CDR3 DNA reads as TGTGCCAGCAGCGTAGGTCGGGTAGCGGAAGAGACCCAGTACTTC. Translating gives CASSVGRVAEETQYF.

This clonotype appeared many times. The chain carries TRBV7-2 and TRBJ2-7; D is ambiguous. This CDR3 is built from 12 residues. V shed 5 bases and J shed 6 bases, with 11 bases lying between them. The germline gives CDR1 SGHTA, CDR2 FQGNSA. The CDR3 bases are TGTGCCAGCAGCCCGACCGCCTCCGAGCAGTACTTC. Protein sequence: CASSPTASEQYF. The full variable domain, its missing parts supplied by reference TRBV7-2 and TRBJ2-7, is GAGVSQSPSNKVTEKGKDVELRCDPISGHTALYWYRQSLGQGLEFLIYFQGNSAPDKSGLPSDRFSAERTGGSVSTLTIQRTQQEDSAVYLCASSPTASEQYFGPGTRLTVT.

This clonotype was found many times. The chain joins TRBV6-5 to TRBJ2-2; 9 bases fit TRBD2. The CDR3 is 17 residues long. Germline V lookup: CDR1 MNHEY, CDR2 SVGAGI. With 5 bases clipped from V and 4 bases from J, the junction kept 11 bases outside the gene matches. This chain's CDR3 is CASSHEGSGSTTGELFF. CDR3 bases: TGTGCCAGCAGTCACGAGGGTAGCGGGAGTACCACCGGGGAGCTGTTTTTT.

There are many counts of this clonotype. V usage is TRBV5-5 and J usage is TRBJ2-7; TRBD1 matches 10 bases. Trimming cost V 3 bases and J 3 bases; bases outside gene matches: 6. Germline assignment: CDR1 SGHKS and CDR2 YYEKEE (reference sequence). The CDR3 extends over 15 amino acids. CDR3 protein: CASSSTGTGVYEQYF. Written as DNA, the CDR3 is TGTGCCAGCAGCTCAACCGGGACAGGGGTCTACGAGCAGTACTTC. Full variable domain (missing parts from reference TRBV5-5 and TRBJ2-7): DAGVTQSPTHLIKTRGQQVTLRCSPISGHKSVSWYQQVLGQGPQFIFQYYEKEERGRGNFPDRFSARQFPNYSSELNVNALLLGDSALYLCASSSTGTGVYEQYFGPGTRLTVT.

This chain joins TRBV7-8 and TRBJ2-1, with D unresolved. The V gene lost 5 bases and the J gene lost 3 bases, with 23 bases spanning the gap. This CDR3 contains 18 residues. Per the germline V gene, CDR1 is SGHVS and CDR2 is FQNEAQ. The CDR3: CASSPTRDGWPDYNEQFF. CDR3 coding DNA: TGTGCCAGCAGCCCCACACGAGACGGATGGCCAGACTACAATGAGCAGTTCTTC.

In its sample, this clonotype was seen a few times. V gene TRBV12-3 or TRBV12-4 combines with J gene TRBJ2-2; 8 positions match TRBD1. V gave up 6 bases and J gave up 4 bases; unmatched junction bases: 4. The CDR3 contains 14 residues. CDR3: CASSIQGGTGELFF. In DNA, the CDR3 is TGTGCCAGCAGCATACAGGGGGGCACCGGGGAGCTGTTTTTT.

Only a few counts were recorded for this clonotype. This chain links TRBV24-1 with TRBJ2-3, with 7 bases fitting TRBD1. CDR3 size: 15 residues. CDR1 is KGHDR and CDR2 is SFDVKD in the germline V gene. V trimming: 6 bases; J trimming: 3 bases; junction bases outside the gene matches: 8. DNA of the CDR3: TGTGCCACCAGTACTGTACAGGGGCAAACAGATACGCAGTATTTT. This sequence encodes CATSTVQGQTDTQYF.

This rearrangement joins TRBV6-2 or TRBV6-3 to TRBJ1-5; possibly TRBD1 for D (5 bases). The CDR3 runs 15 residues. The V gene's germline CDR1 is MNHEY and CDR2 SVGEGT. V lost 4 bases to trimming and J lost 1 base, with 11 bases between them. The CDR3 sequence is CASSWGRESNQPQHF. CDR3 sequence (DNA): TGTGCCAGCAGTTGGGGCAGGGAGAGCAATCAGCCCCAGCATTTT.

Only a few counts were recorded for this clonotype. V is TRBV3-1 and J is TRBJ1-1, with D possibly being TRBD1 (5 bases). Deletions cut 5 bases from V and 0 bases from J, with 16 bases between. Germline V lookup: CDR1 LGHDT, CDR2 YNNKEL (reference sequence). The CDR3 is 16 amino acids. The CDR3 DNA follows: TGTGCCAGCAGCTTTATCGGGGGAGCCATGAACACTGAAGCTTTCTTT. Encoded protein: CASSFIGGAMNTEAFF.

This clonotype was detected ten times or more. CDR3 protein: CASSPSGQPYGYTF. As DNA, the CDR3 is TGTGCCAGCTCACCAAGCGGGCAGCCCTATGGCTACACCTTC. The J gene is TRBJ1-2, the V gene TRBV18; D unresolved. V was trimmed by 2 bases and J by 4 bases, leaving 11 bases between them. The CDR3 spans 14 residues. CDR1 is KGHSH and CDR2 is LQKENI in the germline V gene.

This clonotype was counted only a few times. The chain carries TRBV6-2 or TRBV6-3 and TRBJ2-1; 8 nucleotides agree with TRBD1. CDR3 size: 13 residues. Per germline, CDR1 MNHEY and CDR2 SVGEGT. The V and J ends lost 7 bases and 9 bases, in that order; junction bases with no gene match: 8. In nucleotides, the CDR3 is TGTGCCAGCAACCCGGACAGGGCGAGTGAGCAGTTCTTC. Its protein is CASNPDRASEQFF.

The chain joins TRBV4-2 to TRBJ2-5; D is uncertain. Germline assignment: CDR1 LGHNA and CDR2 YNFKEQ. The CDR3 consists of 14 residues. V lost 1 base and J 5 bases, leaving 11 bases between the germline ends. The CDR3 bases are TGTGCCAGCAGCCAAGTGATAAGAGGCGAGACCCAGTACTTC. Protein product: CASSQVIRGETQYF.

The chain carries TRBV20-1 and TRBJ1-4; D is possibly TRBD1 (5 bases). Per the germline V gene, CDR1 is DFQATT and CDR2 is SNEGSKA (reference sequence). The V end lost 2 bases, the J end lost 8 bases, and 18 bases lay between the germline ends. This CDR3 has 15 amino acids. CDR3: CSARSDSRLGEKLFF. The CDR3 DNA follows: TGCAGTGCTAGATCCGACAGTCGACTAGGGGAAAAACTGTTTTTT.